This T cell receptor beta chain was identified in a study of T cell responses to AZD1222 COVID-19 vaccine. V lost 6 bases, J lost 8 bases, and 13 bases stayed unmatched. The V gene's germline CDR1 is SGHNT and CDR2 YYREEE (reference sequence). This CDR3 has 14 residues. Clones were sequenced by immunoSEQ multiplex PCR, and TCRdb holds only the in-frame ones, with some missing. The profile shows nearly 100,000 clones, roughly 84% of them singletons. The chain recombines TRBV5-4 with TRBJ1-2, with 7 positions matching TRBD1. The source material was peripheral blood, sampled on day 0 of AZD1222 vaccination. This sequence was found in an adult in good health. CDR3 nucleotide sequence: TGTGCCAGCACCAGGGGGACCCTGCGGGACGGCTACACCTTC. Protein: CASTRGTLRDGYTF.